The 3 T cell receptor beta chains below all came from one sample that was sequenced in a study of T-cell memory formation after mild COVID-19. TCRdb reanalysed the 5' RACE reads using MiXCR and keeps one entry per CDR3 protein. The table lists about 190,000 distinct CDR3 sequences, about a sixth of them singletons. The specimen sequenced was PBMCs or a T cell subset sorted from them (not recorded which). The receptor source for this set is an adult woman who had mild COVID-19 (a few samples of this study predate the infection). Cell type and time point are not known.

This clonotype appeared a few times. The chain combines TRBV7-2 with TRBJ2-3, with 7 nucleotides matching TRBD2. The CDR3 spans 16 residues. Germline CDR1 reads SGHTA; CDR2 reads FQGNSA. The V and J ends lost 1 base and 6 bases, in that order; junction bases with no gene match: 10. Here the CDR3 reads CASSLVRLAAMDTQYF. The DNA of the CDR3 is TGTGCCAGCAGCTTAGTACGGCTAGCGGCAATGGATACGCAGTATTTT. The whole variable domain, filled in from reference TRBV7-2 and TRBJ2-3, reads GAGVSQSPSNKVTEKGKDVELRCDPISGHTALYWYRQSLGQGLEFLIYFQGNSAPDKSGLPSDRFSAERTGGSVSTLTIQRTQQEDSAVYLCASSLVRLAAMDTQYFGPGTRLTVL.

CDR3 sequence: CASSLFGAHGYTF. CDR3 coding DNA: TGTGCCAGCAGCCTCTTTGGGGCCCATGGCTACACCTTC. This rearrangement joins TRBV12-3 or TRBV12-4 to TRBJ1-2, with D possibly being TRBD1 (5 bases). The CDR3 is 13 residues long. Trimming left V 6 bases short and J 6 bases short, with 14 bases between.

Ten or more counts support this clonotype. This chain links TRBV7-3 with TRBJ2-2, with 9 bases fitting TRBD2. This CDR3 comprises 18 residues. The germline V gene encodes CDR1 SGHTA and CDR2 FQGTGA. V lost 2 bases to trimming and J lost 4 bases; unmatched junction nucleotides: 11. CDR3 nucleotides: TGTGCCAGCAGCTTAGCCCCCAGCGGGGGGATGGGCACCGGGGAGCTGTTTTTT. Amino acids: CASSLAPSGGMGTGELFF.